This T cell receptor beta chain was observed in a study of blood T cell repertoires in COVID-19. This table comes from immunoSEQ multiplex PCR, and its TCRdb copy is limited to in-frame clones, with some not included. The repertoire holds about 270,000 clones, with about 90% as singletons. V lost 2 bases and J 7 bases, leaving 14 bases between the germline ends. Germline V gives CDR1 MGHRA, CDR2 YSYEKL. The CDR3 spans 14 residues. Sequencing used peripheral blood. This receptor was taken from a woman in her thirties with COVID-19, enrolled during active disease. The rearrangement uses TRBV4-1 and TRBJ2-5, with D tentatively TRBD1 (6 bases). CDR3 sequence (DNA): TGCGCCAGCAGCCAACCAAACCAGGGGAGGACCCAGTACTTC. Protein product: CASSQPNQGRTQYF.